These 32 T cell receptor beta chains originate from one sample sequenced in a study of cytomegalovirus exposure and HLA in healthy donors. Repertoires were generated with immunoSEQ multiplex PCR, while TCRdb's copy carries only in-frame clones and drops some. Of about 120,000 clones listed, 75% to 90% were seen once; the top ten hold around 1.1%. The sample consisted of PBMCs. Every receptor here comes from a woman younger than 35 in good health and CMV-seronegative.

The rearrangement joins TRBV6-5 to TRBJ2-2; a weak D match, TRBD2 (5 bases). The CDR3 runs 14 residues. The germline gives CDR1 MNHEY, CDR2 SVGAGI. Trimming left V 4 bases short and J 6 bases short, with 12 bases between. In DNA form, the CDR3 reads TGTGCCAGCAGTTTCCGGGATCCTCCCGGGGAGCTGTTTTTT. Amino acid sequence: CASSFRDPPGELFF.

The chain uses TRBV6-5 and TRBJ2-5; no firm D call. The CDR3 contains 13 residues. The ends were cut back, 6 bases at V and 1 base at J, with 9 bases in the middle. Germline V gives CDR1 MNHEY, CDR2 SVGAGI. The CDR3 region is CASRPPVQETQYF. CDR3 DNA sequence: TGTGCCAGCAGGCCCCCAGTCCAAGAGACCCAGTACTTC.

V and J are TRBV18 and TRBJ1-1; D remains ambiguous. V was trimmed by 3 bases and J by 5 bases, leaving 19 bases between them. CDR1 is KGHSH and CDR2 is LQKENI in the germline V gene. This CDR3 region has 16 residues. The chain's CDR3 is CASSPGYWEEETEAFF. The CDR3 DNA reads TGTGCCAGCTCACCCGGATATTGGGAGGAGGAAACTGAAGCTTTCTTT.

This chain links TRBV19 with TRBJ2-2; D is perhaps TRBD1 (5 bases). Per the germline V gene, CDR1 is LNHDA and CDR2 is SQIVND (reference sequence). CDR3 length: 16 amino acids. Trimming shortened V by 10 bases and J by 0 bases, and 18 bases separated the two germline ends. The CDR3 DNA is TGTGCCATTGAGATCGGACACTCCCCGAACACCGGGGAGCTGTTTTTT. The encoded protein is CAIEIGHSPNTGELFF.

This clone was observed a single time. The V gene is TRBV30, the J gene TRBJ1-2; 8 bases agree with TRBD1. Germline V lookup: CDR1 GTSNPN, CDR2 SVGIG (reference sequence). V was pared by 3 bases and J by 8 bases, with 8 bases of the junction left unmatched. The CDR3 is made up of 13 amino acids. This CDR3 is CAWSPPGGDGYTF. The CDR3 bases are TGTGCCTGGAGCCCCCCAGGGGGCGACGGCTACACCTTC.

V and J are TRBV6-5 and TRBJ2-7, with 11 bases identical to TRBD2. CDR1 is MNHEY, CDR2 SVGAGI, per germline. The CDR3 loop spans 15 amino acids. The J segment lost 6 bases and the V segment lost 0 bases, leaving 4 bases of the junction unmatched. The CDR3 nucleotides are TGTGCCAGCAGTTACTCGTCTAGCGGGAGGACCGAGCAGTACTTC. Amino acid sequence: CASSYSSSGRTEQYF.

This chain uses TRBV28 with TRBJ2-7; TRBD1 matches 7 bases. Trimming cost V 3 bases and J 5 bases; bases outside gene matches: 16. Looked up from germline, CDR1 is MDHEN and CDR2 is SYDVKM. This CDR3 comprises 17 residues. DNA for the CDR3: TGTGCCAGCAGTTTTTTCTACAGGGGTATATCTAAGGACGAGCAGTACTTC. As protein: CASSFFYRGISKDEQYF.

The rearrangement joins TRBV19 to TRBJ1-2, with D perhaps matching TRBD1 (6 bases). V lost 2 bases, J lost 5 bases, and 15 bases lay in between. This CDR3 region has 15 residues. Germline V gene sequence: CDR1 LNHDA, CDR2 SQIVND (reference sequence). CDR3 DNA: TGTGCCAGTAGTATATTCGGACAGAACCAATATGGCTACACCTTC. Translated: CASSIFGQNQYGYTF. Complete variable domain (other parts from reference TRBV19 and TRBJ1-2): DGGITQSPKYLFRKEGQNVTLSCEQNLNHDAMYWYRQDPGQGLRLIYYSQIVNDFQKGDIAEGYSVSREKKESFPLTVTSAQKNPTAFYLCASSIFGQNQYGYTFGSGTRLTVV.

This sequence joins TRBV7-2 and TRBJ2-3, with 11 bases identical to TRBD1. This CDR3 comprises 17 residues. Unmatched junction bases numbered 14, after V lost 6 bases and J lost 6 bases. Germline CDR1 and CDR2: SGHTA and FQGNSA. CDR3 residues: CASRPKDGQGARDTQYF. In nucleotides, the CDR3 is TGTGCCAGCAGACCCAAGGACGGACAGGGGGCACGGGATACGCAGTATTTT.

The CDR3 here is CSVGALAGVSTDTQYF. The CDR3 DNA reads as TGCAGCGTTGGAGCCCTAGCGGGGGTAAGCACAGATACGCAGTATTTT. V is TRBV29-1 and J is TRBJ2-3; 10 positions agree with TRBD2. The CDR3 contains 16 residues. V was pared by 4 bases and J by 0 bases, with 7 bases of the junction left unmatched. CDR1 and CDR2 (germline): SQVTM, ANQGSEA.

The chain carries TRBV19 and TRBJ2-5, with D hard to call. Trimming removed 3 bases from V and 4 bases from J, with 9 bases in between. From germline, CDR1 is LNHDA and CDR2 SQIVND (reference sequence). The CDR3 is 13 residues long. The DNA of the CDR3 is TGTGCCAGTAGTATCCAGGTACTAGAGACCCAGTACTTC. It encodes CASSIQVLETQYF.

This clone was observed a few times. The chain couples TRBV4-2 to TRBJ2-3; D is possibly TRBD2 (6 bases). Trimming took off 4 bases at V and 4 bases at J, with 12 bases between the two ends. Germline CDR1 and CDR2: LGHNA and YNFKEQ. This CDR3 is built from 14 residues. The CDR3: CASSLRLEADTQYF. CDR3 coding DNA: TGTGCCAGCAGCCTAAGACTAGAAGCAGATACGCAGTATTTT.

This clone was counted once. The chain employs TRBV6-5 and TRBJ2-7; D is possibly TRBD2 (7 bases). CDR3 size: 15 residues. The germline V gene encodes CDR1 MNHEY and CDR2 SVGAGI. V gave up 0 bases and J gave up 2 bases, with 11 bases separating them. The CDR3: CASSYSRGGTYEQYF. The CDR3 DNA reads TGTGCCAGCAGTTACTCGAGGGGGGGAACCTACGAGCAGTACTTC.

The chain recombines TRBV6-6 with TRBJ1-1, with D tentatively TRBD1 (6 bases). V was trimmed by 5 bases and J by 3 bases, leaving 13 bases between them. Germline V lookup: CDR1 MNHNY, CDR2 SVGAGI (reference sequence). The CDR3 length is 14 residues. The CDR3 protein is CASSPPRQDTEAFF. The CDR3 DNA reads TGTGCCAGCAGTCCGCCCAGACAGGACACTGAAGCTTTCTTT.

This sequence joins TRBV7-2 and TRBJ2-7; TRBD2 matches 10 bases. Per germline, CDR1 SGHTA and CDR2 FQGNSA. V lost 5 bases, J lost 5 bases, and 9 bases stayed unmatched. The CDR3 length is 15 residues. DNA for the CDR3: TGTGCCAGCAGCCCGCTGCTAGCGGGAGAACACGAGCAGTACTTC. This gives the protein CASSPLLAGEHEQYF.

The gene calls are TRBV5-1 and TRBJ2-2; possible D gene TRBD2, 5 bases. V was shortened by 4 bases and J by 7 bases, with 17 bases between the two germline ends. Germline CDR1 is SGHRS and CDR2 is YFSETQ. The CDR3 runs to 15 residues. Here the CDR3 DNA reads TGCGCCAGCAGCGGCTTAGTGGCGAGGGTCGGGGAGCTGTTTTTT. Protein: CASSGLVARVGELFF.

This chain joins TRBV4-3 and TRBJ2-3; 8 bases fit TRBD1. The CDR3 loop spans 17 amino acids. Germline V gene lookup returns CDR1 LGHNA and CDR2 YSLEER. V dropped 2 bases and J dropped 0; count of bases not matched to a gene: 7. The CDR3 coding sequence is TGCGCCAGCAGCCAAACAGGGGGTGCCCCTAGCACAGATACGCAGTATTTT. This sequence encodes CASSQTGGAPSTDTQYF.

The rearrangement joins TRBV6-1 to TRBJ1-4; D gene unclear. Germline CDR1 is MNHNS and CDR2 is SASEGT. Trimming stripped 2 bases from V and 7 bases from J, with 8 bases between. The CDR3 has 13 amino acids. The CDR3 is CASSEINGEKLFF. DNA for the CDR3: TGTGCCAGCAGTGAAATTAACGGTGAAAAACTGTTTTTT.

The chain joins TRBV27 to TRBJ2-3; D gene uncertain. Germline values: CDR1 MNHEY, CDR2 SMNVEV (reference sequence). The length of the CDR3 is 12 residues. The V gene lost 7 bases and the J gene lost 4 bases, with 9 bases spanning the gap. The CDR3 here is CASNPPADTQYF. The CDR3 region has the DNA TGTGCCAGCAATCCTCCGGCAGATACGCAGTATTTT.

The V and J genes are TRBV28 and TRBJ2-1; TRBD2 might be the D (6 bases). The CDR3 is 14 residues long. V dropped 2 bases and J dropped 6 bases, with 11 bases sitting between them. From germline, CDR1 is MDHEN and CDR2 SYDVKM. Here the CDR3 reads CASSLPTSSNEQFF. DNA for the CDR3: TGTGCCAGCAGTTTACCCACTAGCTCCAATGAGCAGTTCTTC. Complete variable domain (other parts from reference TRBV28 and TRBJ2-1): DVKVTQSSRYLVKRTGEKVFLECVQDMDHENMFWYRQDPGLGLRLIYFSYDVKMKEKGDIPEGYSVSREKKERFSLILESASTNQTSMYLCASSLPTSSNEQFFGPGTRLTVL.

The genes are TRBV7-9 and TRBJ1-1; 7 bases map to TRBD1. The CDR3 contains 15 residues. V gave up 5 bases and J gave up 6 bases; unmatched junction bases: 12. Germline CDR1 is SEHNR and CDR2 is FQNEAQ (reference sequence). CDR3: CASSRRQGGLAEAFF. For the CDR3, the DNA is TGTGCCAGCAGCAGGCGACAGGGTGGGTTGGCTGAAGCTTTCTTT. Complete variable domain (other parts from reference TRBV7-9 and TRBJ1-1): DTGVSQNPRHKITKRGQNVTFRCDPISEHNRLYWYRQTLGQGPEFLTYFQNEAQLEKSRLLSDRFSAERPKGSFSTLEIQRTEQGDSAMYLCASSRRQGGLAEAFFGQGTRLTVV.

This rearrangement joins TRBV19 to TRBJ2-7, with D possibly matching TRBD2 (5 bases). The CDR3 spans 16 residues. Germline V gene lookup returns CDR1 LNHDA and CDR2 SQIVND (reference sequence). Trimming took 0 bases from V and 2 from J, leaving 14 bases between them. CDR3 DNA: TGTGCCAGTAGTATAGATATCGGAAAGGAGGCCTACGAGCAGTACTTC. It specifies CASSIDIGKEAYEQYF.

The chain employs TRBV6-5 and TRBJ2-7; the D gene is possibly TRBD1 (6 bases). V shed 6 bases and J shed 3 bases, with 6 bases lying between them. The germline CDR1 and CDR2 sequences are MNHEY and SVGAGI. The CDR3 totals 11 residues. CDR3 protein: CASRQGYEQYF. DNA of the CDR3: TGTGCCAGCAGACAGGGCTACGAGCAGTACTTC.

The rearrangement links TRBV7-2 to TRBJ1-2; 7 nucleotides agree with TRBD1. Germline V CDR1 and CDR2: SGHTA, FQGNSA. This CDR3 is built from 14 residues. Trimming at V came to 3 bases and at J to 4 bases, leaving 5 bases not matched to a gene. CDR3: CASSLETGAYGYTF. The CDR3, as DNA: TGTGCCAGCAGCTTGGAAACAGGGGCCTATGGCTACACCTTC.

DNA for the CDR3: TGCGCCAGCAGTAACCCGGACTTGGGCGCAGATACGCAGTATTTT. Translated: CASSNPDLGADTQYF. The chain employs TRBV5-1 and TRBJ2-3; TRBD2 might be the D (5 bases). The V and J ends lost 5 bases and 4 bases respectively, with 17 bases between them. Germline V CDR1 and CDR2: SGHRS, YFSETQ. The CDR3 contains 15 residues.

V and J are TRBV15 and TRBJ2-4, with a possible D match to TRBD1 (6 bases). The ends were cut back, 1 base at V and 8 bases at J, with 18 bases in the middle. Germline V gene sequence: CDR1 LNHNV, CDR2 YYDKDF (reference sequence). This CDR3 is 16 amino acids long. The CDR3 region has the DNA TGTGCCACCAGCAGAGGGACAGAGTTGGCTACGGACATTCAGTACTTC. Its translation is CATSRGTELATDIQYF.

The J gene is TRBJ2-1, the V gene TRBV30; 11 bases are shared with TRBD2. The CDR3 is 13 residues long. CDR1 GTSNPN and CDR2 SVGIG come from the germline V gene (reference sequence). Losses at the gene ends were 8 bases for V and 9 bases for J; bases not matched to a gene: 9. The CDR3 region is CARTSGSGGEQFF. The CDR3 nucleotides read TGTGCCCGAACTAGCGGGAGTGGCGGTGAGCAGTTCTTC.

The CDR3: CASSSSRDRGNYGYTF. The CDR3 nucleotides read TGCGCCAGCAGCTCGTCCCGGGACAGGGGCAACTATGGCTACACCTTC. This chain uses TRBV5-1 with TRBJ1-2; 10 bases match TRBD1. The CDR3 is 16 residues long. CDR1 is SGHRS and CDR2 is YFSETQ in the germline V gene. Trimming took 3 bases from V and 2 from J; bases not matched to a gene: 7.

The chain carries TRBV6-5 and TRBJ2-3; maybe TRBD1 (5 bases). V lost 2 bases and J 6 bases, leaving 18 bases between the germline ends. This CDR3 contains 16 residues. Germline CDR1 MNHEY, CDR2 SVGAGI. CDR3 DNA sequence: TGTGCCAGCAGTTACAATGTCGCACCCAGGGTCGATACGCAGTATTTT. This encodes CASSYNVAPRVDTQYF.

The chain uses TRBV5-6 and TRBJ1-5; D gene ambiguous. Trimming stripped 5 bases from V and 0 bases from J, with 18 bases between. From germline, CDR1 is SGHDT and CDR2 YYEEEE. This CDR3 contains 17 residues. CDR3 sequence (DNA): TGTGCCAGCAGTCGGAGAGGGTTACGGTATAGCAATCAGCCCCAGCATTTT. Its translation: CASSRRGLRYSNQPQHF.

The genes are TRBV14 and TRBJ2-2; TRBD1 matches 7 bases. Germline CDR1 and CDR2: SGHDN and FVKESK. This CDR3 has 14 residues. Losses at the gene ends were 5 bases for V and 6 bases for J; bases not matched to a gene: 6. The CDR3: CASSNLGGSGELFF. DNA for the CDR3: TGTGCCAGCAGCAATTTAGGGGGCTCCGGGGAGCTGTTTTTT. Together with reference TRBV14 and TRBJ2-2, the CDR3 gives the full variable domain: EAGVTQFPSHSVIEKGQTVTLRCDPISGHDNLYWYRRVMGKEIKFLLHFVKESKQDESGMPNNRFLAERTGGTYSTLKVQPAELEDSGVYFCASSNLGGSGELFFGEGSRLTVL.

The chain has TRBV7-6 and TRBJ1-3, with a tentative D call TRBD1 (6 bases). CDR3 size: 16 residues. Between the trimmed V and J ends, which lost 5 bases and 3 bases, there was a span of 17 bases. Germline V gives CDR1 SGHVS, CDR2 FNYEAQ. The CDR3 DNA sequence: TGTGCCAGCAGCAGGTCTCAGGGGTTTAGTGGAAACACCATATATTTT. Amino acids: CASSRSQGFSGNTIYF. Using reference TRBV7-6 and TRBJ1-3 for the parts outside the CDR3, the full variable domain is GAGVSQSPRYKVTKRGQDVALRCDPISGHVSLYWYRQALGQGPEFLTYFNYEAQQDKSGLPNDRFSAERPEGSISTLTIQRTEQRDSAMYRCASSRSQGFSGNTIYFGEGSWLTVV.